This T cell receptor beta chain derives from a study of siplizumab effects on memory and regulatory T cells. Study-wide findings and caveats: Naive T cells appeared more diverse than memory cells and seemed to be major alloresponse contributors. Roughly 75-97% of proliferating CD4+ or CD8+ clones lacked an assignable naive or memory phenotype. Memory cells that were CD4+ and unstimulated gave rise to alloreactive sequences, which siplizumab significantly reduced. Suppressive activity of Tregs proliferating in siplizumab cultures remained unconfirmed.

Note on this clone: Its antigen is as yet unknown.

The data were produced by immunoSEQ multiplex PCR, yet TCRdb's version contains in-frame clones alone and is incomplete. The sample yields 100,000 or so clones, over 90% seen once. The germline gives CDR1 SGDLS, CDR2 YYNGEE. The ends lost 4 bases at V and 3 bases at J; junction bases unmatched: 9. The CDR3 is 15 amino acids. The TCR sequence derives from a human donor in good health. The sequenced sample consisted of non-Treg CD4+ T cells sorted from blood. V is TRBV9 and J is TRBJ1-2; 7 nucleotides match TRBD1. The CDR3 DNA reads TGTGCCAGCAGCTTTACAGGGGACTTAGACTATGGCTACACCTTC. Residues: CASSFTGDLDYGYTF.